The T cell receptor beta chain described here comes from a study of T-cell reconstitution after alpha-beta-depleted transplantation in children. This clonotype was detected many times. The TCRbeta library incorporated unique molecular identifiers. TCRdb processed the PCR reads anew with MiXCR; each CDR3 protein has one entry. The sample carries hundreds of thousands of distinct CDR3 sequences, approximately 8% recorded once. Trimming took 0 bases from V and 4 from J, leaving 12 bases between them. The CDR3 consists of 16 residues. Germline assignment: CDR1 ENHRY and CDR2 SYGVKD. The sequence was collected from a male patient younger than 18 who had a stem cell transplant for acute lymphoblastic leukemia, so the T cells may come from the graft donor. The specimen comprised PBMCs, mostly from graft donor cells, sampled 180 days after TCRalphabeta/CD19-depleted stem cell transplant. The chain recombines TRBV10-3 with TRBJ2-2; a weak D match, TRBD1 (6 bases). Written as DNA, the CDR3 is TGTGCCATCAGTGAGTCGACTCAGGGGCTCACCGGGGAGCTGTTTTTT. It codes for CAISESTQGLTGELFF.